Below, one T cell receptor beta chain is given with its context. Its antigen is currently unknown. The sample is drawn from a study of T cell repertoires in cytomegalovirus infection. Study context: Indicated by public TCR beta signatures were CMV infection and matching HLA type.

Study-wide findings and caveats: The cumulative frequency of public TCR beta families identified carriers of CMV plus the relevant HLA. HLA-C-restricted CMV clonotypes gave the most frequent clonotype in two of eight donors.

Via MiXCR, TCRdb re-called the reads, giving one row per CDR3 protein. The sample comprises some 300,000 distinct CDR3 sequences, roughly 13% of which are singletons, and 8.8% rests with the top ten. Sample: PBMCs. The source is a human donor in good health (CMV status not recorded). Some clones in this sample may be carry-over from other donors' samples.

The CDR3 DNA follows: TGTGCCAGCAGCATGATTGTTAATGAGCAGTTCTTC. Residues: CASSMIVNEQFF. J is TRBJ2-1 and V is TRBV6-2 or TRBV6-3; D gene unclear. V lost 6 bases and J lost 7, with 10 bases in between. The CDR3 extends over 12 amino acids. Germline V gives CDR1 MNHEY, CDR2 SVGEGT.